This entry describes one T cell receptor beta chain. Its matching antigen is unknown. Other DNA sequences in the sample encode the same CDR3. Sequenced by immunoSEQ multiplex PCR; TCRdb stores in-frame clones only, minus some. Of around 130,000 clones listed, about 90% are singletons. The record originates from a study of cytomegalovirus exposure and HLA in healthy donors. Study at large: The roughly 120 validation repertoires used the same platform as the 550 to 850 first-cohort repertoires (as reported by a later analysis).

Study-level points and caveats: Some TCR beta chains (roughly 150 of them) were listed as cytomegalovirus-associated.

This CDR3 spans 14 amino acids. Deletions cut 5 bases from V and 0 bases from J, with 8 bases between. Per germline, CDR1 SEHNR and CDR2 FQNEAQ (reference sequence). The specimen was PBMCs. The V gene is TRBV7-9, the J gene TRBJ1-3; D not resolved. The receptor comes from a man younger than 40 in good health and CMV-seronegative. The CDR3 DNA sequence: TGTGCCAGCAGCCTAGACAACTCTGGAAACACCATATATTTT. Encoded protein: CASSLDNSGNTIYF.